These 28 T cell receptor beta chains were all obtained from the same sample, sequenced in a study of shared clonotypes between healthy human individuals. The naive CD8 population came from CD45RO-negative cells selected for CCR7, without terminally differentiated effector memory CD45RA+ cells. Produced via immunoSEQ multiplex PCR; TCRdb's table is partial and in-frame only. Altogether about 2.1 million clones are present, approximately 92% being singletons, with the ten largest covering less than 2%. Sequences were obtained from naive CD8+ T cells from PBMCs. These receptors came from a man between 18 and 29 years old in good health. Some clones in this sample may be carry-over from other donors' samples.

DNA for the CDR3: TGTGCCAGCAGTGGGCCTAGGACACTTAACACTGAAGCTTTCTTT. Translating gives CASSGPRTLNTEAFF. This chain connects TRBV2 to TRBJ1-1; D perhaps matches TRBD1 (5 bases). The CDR3 is 15 residues long. Trimming removed 4 bases at V and 2 bases at J, with 14 bases between. The germline gives CDR1 SNHLY, CDR2 FYNNEI.

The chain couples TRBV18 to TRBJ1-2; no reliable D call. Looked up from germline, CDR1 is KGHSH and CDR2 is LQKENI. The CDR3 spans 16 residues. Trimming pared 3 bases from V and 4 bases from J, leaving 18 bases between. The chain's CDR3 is CASSPGPSVAAYGYTF. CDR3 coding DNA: TGTGCCAGCTCACCCGGACCCTCTGTGGCGGCCTATGGCTACACCTTC.

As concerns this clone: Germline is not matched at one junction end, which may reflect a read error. The DNA of the CDR3 is TGTGCCAGCAGCTCAGAGGGCGGGACCGCCTTCTACGTGCAGTACTTC. Amino acids: CASSSEGGTAFYVQYF. The chain employs TRBV7-7 and TRBJ2-7; the D gene is possibly TRBD2 (6 bases). The CDR3 has 16 amino acids. The germline V gene encodes CDR1 SSHAT and CDR2 FNYEAQ (reference sequence).

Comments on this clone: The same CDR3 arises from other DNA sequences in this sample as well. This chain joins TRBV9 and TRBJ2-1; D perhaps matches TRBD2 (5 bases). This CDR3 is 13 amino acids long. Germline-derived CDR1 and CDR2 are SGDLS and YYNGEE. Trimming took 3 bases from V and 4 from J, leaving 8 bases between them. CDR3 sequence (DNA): TGTGCCAGCAGCGCAACTAGGTACAATGAGCAGTTCTTC. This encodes CASSATRYNEQFF. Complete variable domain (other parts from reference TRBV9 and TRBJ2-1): DSGVTQTPKHLITATGQRVTLRCSPRSGDLSVYWYQQSLDQGLQFLIQYYNGEERAKGNILERFSAQQFPDLHSELNLSSLELGDSALYFCASSATRYNEQFFGPGTRLTVL.

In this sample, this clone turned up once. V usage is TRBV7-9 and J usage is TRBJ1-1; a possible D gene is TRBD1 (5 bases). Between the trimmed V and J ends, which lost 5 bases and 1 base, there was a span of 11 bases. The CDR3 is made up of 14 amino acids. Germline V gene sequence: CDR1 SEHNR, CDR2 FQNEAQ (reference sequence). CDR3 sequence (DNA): TGTGCCAGCAGCCGGGAGGGGTCGAACACTGAAGCTTTCTTT. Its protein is CASSREGSNTEAFF.

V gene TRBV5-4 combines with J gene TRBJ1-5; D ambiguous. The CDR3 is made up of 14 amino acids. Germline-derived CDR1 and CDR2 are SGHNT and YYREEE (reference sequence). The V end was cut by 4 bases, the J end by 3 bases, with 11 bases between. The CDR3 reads CASSNPDFNQPQHF. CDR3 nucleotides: TGTGCCAGCAGCAACCCGGACTTCAATCAGCCCCAGCATTTT.

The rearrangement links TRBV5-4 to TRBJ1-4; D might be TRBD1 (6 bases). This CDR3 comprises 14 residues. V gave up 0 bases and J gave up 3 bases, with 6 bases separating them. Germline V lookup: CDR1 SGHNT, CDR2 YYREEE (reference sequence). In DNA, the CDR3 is TGTGCCAGCAGCTTGGACAGGGCTAATGAAAAACTGTTTTTT. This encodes CASSLDRANEKLFF. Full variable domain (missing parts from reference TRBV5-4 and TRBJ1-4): ETGVTQSPTHLIKTRGQQVTLRCSSQSGHNTVSWYQQALGQGPQFIFQYYREEENGRGNFPPRFSGLQFPNYSSELNVNALELDDSALYLCASSLDRANEKLFFGSGTQLSVL.

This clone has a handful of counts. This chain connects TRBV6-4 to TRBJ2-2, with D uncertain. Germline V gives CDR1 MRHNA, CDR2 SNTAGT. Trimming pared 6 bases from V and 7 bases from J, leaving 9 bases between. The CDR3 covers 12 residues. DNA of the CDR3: TGTGCCAGCAGGGCAGGATACGGGGAGCTGTTTTTT. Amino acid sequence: CASRAGYGELFF.

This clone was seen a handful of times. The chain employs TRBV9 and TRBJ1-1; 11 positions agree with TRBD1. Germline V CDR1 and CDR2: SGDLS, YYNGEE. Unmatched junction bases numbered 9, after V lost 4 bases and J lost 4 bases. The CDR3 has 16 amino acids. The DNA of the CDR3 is TGTGCCAGCAGCTTGGACAGGGGGCAGGGGAGCACTGAAGCTTTCTTT. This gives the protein CASSLDRGQGSTEAFF.

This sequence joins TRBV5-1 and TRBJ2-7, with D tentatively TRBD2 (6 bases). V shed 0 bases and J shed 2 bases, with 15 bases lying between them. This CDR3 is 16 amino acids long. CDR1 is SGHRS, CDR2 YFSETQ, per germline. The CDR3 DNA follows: TGCGCCAGCAGCTTGGGGGTCGGTAGCGGAGCCTACGAGCAGTACTTC. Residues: CASSLGVGSGAYEQYF.

The CDR3 DNA reads as TGTGCCAGCAGCTTAGGCTTTCAGGGGATGTATGAGCAGTTCTTC. Its translation is CASSLGFQGMYEQFF. The V call is TRBV7-9, the J call TRBJ2-1; D is possibly TRBD1 (6 bases). V was trimmed by 1 base and J by 8 bases, leaving 15 bases between them. Germline V gene sequence: CDR1 SEHNR, CDR2 FQNEAQ (reference sequence). This CDR3 contains 15 residues.

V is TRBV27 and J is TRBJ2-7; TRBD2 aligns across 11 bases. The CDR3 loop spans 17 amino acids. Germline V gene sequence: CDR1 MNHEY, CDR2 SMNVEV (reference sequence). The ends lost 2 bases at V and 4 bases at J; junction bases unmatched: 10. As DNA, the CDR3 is TGTGCCAGCAGTTTACTCAGCACTAGCGGGAGTTCTTACGAGCAGTACTTC. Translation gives CASSLLSTSGSSYEQYF.

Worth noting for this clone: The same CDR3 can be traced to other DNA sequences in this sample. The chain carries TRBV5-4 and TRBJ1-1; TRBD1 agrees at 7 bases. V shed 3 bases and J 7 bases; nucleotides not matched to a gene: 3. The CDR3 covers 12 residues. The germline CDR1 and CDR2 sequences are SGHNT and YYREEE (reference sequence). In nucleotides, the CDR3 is TGTGCCAGCAGCTCCGGGACAGTTGAAGCTTTCTTT. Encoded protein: CASSSGTVEAFF.

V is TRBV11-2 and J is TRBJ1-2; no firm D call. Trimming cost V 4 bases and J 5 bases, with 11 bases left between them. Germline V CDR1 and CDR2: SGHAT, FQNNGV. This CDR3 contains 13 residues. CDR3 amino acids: CASSSLGRYGYTF. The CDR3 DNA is TGTGCCAGCAGCTCCCTTGGACGTTATGGCTACACCTTC. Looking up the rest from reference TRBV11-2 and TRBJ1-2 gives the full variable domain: EAGVAQSPRYKIIEKRQSVAFWCNPISGHATLYWYQQILGQGPKLLIQFQNNGVVDDSQLPKDRFSAERLKGVDSTLKIQPAKLEDSAVYLCASSSLGRYGYTFGSGTRLTVV.

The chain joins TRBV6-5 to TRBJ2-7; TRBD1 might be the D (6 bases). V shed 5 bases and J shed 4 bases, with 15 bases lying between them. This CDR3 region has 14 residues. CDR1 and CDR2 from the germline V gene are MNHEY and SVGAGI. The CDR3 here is CASSPPGQKYEQYF. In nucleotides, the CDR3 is TGTGCCAGCAGTCCACCGGGACAAAAGTACGAGCAGTACTTC.

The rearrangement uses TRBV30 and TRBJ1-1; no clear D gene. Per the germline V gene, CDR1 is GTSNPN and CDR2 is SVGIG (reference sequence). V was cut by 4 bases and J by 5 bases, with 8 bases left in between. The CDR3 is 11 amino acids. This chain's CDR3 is CAWIDETEAFF. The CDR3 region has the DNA TGTGCCTGGATAGACGAAACTGAAGCTTTCTTT.

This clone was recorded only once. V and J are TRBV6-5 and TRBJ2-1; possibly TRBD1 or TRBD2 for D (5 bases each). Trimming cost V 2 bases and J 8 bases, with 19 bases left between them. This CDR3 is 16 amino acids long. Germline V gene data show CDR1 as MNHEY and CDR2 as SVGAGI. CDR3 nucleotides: TGTGCCAGCAGTTACCCACCGGGCCTGGGGGACCATGAGCAGTTCTTC. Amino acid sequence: CASSYPPGLGDHEQFF.

In DNA, the CDR3 is TGTGCCAGCAGTTACTCCTTCCGGAAAGACAATGAGCAGTTCTTC. Amino acid sequence: CASSYSFRKDNEQFF. The rearrangement joins TRBV6-6 to TRBJ2-1; D is uncertain. Germline V CDR1 and CDR2: MNHNY, SVGAGI (reference sequence). The CDR3 covers 15 residues. Trimming removed 0 bases at V and 5 bases at J, with 11 bases between.

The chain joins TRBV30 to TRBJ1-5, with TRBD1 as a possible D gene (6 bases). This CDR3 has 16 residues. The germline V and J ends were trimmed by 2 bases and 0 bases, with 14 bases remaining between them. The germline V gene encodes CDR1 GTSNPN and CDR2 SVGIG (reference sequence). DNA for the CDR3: TGTGCCTGGAGTAAGGACAGAGTTTATAGCAATCAGCCCCAGCATTTT. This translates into CAWSKDRVYSNQPQHF.

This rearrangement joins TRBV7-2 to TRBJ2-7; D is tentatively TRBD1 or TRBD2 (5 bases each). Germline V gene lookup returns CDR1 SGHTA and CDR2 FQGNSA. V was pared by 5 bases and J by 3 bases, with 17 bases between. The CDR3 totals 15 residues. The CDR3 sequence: CASSPSGGILYEQYF. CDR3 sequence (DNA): TGTGCCAGCAGCCCCTCTGGGGGTATCCTCTACGAGCAGTACTTC.

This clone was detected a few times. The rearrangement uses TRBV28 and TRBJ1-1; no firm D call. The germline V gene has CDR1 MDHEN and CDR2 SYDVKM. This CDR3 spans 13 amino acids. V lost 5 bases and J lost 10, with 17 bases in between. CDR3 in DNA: TGTGCCAGCAGTCCCGACCCCCCACACGTAGCTTTCTTT. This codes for CASSPDPPHVAFF.

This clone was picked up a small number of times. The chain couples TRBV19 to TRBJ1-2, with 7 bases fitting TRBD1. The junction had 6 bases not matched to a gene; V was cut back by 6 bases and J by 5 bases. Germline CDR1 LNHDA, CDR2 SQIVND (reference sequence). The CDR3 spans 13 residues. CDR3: CASRGQDFYGYTF. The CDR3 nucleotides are TGTGCCAGTAGAGGACAGGACTTTTATGGCTACACCTTC.

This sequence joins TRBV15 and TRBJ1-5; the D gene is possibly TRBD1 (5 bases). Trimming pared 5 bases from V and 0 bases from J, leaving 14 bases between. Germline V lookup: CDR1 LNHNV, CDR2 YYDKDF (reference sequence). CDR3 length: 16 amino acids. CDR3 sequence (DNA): TGTGCCACCAGCGGGGAGGGGTTGTATAGCAATCAGCCCCAGCATTTT. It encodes CATSGEGLYSNQPQHF.

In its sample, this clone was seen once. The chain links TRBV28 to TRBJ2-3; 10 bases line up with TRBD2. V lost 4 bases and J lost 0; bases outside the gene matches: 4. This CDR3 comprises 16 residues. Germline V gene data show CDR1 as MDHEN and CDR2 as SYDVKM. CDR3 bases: TGTGCCAGCAGTTATCGGACTAGCGGAAGCACAGATACGCAGTATTTT. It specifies CASSYRTSGSTDTQYF.

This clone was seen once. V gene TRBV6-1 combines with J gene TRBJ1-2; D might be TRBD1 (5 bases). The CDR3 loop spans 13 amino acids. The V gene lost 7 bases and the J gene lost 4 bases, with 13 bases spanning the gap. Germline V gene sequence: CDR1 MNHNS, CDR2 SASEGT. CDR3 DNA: TGTGCCAGCACCGAAGGGGCCAGCTATGGCTACACCTTC. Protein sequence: CASTEGASYGYTF.

The CDR3 DNA sequence: TGTGCCAGCAGCGCAGACCGCACAGATACGCAGTATTTT. Translated, it gives CASSADRTDTQYF. The V and J genes are TRBV7-2 and TRBJ2-3; D gene unclear. Trimming removed 5 bases at V and 1 base at J, with 7 bases between. The CDR3 covers 13 residues. CDR1 is SGHTA, CDR2 FQGNSA, per germline. The full variable domain, its missing parts supplied by reference TRBV7-2 and TRBJ2-3, is GAGVSQSPSNKVTEKGKDVELRCDPISGHTALYWYRQSLGQGLEFLIYFQGNSAPDKSGLPSDRFSAERTGGSVSTLTIQRTQQEDSAVYLCASSADRTDTQYFGPGTRLTVL.

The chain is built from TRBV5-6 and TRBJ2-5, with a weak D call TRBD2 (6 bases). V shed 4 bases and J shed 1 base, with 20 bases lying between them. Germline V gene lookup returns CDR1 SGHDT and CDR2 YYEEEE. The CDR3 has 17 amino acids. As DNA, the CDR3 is TGTGCCAGCAGCCAGGCTGGTTTCGGGGGAATCCAAGAGACCCAGTACTTC. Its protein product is CASSQAGFGGIQETQYF.

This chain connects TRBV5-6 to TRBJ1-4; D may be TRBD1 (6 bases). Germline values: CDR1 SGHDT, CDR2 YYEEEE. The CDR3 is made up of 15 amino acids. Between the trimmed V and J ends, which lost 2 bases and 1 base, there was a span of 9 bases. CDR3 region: CASSFGGGTNEKLFF. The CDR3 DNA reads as TGTGCCAGCAGCTTTGGAGGGGGAACTAATGAAAAACTGTTTTTT.